The present T cell receptor beta chain was sequenced within a study of circulating and synovial CD4+ cells in juvenile arthritis. TCRdb's table, derived via immunoSEQ multiplex PCR, lists solely in-frame clones and lacks some. Of thousands of clones in the sample, approximately 80% are singletons; the top ten hold about 4.6%. V shed 4 bases and J shed 4 bases, with 10 bases lying between them. Germline loops: CDR1 LNHDA, CDR2 SQIVND (reference sequence). The CDR3 runs to 13 residues. The receptor was isolated from a human donor with juvenile idiopathic arthritis. The chain is built from TRBV19 and TRBJ2-5; D is possibly TRBD1 (6 bases). The sample was CD4+ T cells from synovial fluid. The CDR3 region has the DNA TGTGCCAGTAGTACAGGGGCGATAGAGACCCAGTACTTC. This codes for CASSTGAIETQYF.